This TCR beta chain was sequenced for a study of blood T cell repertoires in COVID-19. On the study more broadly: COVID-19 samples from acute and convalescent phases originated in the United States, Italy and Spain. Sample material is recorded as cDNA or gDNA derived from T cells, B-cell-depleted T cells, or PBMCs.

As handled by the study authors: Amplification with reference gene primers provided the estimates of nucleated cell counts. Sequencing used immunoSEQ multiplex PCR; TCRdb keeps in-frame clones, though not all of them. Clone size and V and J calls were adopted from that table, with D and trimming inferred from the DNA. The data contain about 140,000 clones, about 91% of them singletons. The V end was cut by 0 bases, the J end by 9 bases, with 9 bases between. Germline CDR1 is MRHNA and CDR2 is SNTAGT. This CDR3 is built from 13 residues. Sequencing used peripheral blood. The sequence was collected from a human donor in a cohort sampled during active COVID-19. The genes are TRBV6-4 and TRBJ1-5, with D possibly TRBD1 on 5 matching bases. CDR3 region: CASSDSDQGPQHF. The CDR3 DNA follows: TGTGCCAGCAGTGACTCAGATCAGGGGCCCCAGCATTTT.